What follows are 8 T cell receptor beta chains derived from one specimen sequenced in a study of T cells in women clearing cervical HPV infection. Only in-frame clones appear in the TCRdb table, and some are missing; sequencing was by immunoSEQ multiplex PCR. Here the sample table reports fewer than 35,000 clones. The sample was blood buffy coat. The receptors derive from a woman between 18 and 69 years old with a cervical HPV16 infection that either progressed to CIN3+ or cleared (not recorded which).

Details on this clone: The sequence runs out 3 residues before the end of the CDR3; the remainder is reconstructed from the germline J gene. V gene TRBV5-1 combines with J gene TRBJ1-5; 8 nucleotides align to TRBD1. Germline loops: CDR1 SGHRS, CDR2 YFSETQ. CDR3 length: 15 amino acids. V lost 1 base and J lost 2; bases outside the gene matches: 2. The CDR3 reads CASSLTGGRNQPQHF. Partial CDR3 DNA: TGCGCCAGCAGCTTGACAGGGGGACGCAATCAGCCC.

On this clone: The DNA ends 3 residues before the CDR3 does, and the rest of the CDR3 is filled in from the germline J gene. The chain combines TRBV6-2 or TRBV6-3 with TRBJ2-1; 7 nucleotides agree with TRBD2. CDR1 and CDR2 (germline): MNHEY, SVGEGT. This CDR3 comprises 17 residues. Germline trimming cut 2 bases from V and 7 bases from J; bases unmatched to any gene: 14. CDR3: CASSYQLASGERNEQFF. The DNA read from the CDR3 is TGTGCCAGCAGTTACCAGCTAGCTAGCGGAGAGAGAAATGAG.

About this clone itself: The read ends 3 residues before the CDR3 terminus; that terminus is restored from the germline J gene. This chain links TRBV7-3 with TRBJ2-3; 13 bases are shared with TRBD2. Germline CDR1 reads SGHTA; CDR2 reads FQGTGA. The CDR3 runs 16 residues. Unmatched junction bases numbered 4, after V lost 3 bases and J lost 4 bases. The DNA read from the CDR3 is TGTGCCAGCAGCTTCAAAGGGACTAGCGGGGCAGATACG. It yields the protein CASSFKGTSGADT. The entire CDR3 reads CASSFKGTSGADTQYF.

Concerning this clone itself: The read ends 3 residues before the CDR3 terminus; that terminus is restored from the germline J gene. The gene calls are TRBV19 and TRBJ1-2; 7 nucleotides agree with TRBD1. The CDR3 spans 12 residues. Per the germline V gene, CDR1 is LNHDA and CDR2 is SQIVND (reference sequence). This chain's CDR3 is CASQGDSYDYTF. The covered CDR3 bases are TGTGCCAGCCAGGGGGACAGCTACGAC.

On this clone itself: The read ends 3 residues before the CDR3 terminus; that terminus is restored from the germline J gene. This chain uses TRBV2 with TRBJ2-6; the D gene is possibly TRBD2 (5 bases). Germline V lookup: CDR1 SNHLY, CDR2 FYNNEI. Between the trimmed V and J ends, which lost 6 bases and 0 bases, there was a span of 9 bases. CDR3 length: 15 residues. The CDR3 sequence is CASSGVRSGANVLTF. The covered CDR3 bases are TGTGCCAGCAGCGGGGTCCGCTCTGGGGCCAACGTC.

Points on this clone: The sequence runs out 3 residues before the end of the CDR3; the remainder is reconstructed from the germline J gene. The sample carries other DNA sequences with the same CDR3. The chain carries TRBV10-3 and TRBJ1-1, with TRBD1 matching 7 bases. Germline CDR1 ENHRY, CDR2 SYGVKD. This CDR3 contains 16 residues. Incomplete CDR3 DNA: TGTGCCATCAGTGACTTGGGACAATCTGTAGGGGGCGAA. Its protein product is CAISDLGQSVGGE. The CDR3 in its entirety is CAISDLGQSVGGEAFF.

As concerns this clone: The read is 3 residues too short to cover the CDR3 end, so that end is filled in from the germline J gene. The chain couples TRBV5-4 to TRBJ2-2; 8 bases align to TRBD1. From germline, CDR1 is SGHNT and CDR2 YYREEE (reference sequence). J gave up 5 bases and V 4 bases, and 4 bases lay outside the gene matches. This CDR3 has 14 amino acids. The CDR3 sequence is CASSTYRGTGELFF. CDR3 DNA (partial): TGTGCCAGCAGCACCTACAGGGGGACCGGGGAG.

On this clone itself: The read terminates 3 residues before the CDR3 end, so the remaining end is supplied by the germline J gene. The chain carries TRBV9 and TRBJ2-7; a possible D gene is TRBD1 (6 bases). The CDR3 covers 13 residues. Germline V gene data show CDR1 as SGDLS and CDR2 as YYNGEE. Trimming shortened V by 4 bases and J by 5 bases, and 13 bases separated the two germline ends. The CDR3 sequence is CASSPRGRDEQYF. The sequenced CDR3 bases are TGTGCCAGCAGCCCCAGGGGCCGTGACGAG.